This TCR beta chain was recorded in a study of blood T cell repertoires in COVID-19. Some clones are missing from TCRdb's copy, which holds only in-frame ones; the method was immunoSEQ multiplex PCR. The data hold over 60,000 clones, with roughly 92% observed a single time. The sample was peripheral blood. The TCR sequence derives from a human donor in a cohort sampled during active COVID-19.

CDR3 residues: CASSLWMGGPYF. The DNA for the CDR3 is TGTGCCAGCAGTTTATGGATGGGAGGCCCGTATTTT. V gene TRBV28 combines with J gene TRBJ2-3, with D maybe TRBD2 (6 bases). This CDR3 spans 12 amino acids. From germline, CDR1 is MDHEN and CDR2 SYDVKM. V lost 0 bases and J 14 bases, leaving 12 bases between the germline ends.